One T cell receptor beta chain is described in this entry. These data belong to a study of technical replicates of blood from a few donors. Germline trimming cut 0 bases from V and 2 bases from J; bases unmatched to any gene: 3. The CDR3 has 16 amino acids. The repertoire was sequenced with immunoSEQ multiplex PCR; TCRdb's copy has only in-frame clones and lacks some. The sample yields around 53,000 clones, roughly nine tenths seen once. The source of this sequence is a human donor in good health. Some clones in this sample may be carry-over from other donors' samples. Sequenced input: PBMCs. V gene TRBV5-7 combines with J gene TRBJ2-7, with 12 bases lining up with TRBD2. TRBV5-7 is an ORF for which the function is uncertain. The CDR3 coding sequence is TGTGCCAGCAGCTTGGCGCCTAGCGGGGGGGCCTACGAGCAGTACTTC. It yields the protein CASSLAPSGGAYEQYF.